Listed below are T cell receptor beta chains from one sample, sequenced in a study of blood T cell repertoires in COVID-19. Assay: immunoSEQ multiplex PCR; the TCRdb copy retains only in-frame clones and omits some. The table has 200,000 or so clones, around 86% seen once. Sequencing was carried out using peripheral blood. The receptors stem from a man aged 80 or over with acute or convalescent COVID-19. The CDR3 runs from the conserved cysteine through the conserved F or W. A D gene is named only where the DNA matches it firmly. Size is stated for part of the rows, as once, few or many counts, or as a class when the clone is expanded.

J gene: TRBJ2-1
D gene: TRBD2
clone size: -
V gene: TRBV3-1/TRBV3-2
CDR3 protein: CASSRLAGANEQFF
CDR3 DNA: TGTGCCAGCAGCCGACTAGCGGGAGCGAATGAGCAGTTCTTC

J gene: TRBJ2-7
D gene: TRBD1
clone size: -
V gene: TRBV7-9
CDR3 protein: CANSTSGDRARYF
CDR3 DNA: TGTGCCAACAGCACGAGCGGGGACAGGGCGCGGTACTTC

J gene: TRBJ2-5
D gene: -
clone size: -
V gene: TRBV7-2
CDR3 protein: CASSLALQETQYF
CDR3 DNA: TGTGCCAGCAGCTTAGCCCTTCAAGAGACCCAGTACTTC

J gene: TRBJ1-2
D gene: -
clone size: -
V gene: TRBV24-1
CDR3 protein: CATSDSGQGKGYGYTF
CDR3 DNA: TGTGCCACCAGTGATTCGGGACAAGGGAAGGGCTATGGCTACACCTTC

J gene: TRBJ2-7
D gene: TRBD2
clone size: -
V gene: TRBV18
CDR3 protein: CASSPPSGTYEQYF
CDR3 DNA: TGTGCCAGCTCACCACCGAGCGGGACCTACGAGCAGTACTTC

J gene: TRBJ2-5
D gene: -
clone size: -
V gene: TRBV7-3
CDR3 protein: CASSSSDSSFETQYF
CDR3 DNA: TGTGCCAGCAGTTCGTCGGACAGCAGTTTTGAGACCCAGTACTTC

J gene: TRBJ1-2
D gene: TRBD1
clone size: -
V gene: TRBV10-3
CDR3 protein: CAISEGQGFGYTF
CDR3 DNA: TGTGCCATCAGTGAGGGACAGGGGTTTGGCTACACCTTC

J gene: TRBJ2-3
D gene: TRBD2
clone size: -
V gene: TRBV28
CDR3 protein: CASSPYLAGVVPDTQYF
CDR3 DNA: TGTGCCAGCAGTCCCTATTTAGCGGGAGTGGTACCCGATACGCAGTATTTT

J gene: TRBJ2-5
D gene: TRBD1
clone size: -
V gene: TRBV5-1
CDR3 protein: CASSYLGGTGGTETQYF
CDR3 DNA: TGCGCCAGCAGTTACCTGGGAGGGACAGGGGGTACAGAGACCCAGTACTTC

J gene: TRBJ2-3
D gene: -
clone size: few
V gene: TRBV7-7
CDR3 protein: CASSLAEADTQYF
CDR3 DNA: TGTGCTAGCAGCTTAGCGGAGGCAGATACGCAGTATTTT

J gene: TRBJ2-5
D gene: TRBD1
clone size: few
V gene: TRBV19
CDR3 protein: CASSTRDRGQGETQYF
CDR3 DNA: TGTGCCAGTAGTACCCGGGACAGGGGGCAAGGGGAGACCCAGTACTTC

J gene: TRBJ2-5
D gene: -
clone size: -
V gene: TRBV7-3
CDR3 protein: CASSSTARGGETQYF
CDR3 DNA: TGTGCCAGCAGCTCTACCGCCAGGGGCGGAGAGACCCAGTACTTC

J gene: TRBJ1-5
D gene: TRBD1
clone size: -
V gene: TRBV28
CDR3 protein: CASSLHARGLWSNQPQHF
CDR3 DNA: TGTGCCAGCAGTCTCCACGCCAGGGGGCTATGGAGCAATCAGCCCCAGCATTTT

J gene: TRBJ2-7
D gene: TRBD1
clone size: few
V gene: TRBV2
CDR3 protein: CASRLSGTGATYEQYF
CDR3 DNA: TGTGCCAGCAGGCTGAGTGGGACAGGCGCTACCTACGAGCAGTACTTC

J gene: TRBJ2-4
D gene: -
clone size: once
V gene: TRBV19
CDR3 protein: CASSGPLGIQYF
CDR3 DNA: TGTGCCAGTAGTGGTCCGCTCGGCATTCAGTACTTC

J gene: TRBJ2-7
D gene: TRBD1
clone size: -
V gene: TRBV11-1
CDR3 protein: CASSLQRFGTAYEQYF
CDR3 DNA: TGTGCCAGCAGCTTACAAAGATTCGGGACAGCCTACGAGCAGTACTTC

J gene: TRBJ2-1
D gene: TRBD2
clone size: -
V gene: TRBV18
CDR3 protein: CASVPGLAGDNEQFF
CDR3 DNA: TGTGCCAGCGTACCGGGACTAGCGGGGGACAATGAGCAGTTCTTC

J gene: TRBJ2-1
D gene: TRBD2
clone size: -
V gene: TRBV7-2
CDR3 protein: CASSPTLAGNEQFF
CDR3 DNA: TGTGCCAGCAGCCCTACGCTAGCGGGGAATGAGCAGTTCTTC

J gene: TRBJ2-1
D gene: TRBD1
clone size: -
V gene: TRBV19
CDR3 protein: CASSPGQGPYNEQFF
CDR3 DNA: TGTGCCAGTTCTCCGGGACAGGGCCCCTACAATGAGCAGTTCTTC

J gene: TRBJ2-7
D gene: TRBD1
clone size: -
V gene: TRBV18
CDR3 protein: CASSPPGQGNGGSYEQYF
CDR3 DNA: TGTGCCAGCTCACCACCGGGACAGGGGAATGGGGGAAGCTACGAGCAGTACTTC

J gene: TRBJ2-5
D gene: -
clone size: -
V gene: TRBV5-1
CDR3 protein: CASSAWGEVETQYF
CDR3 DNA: TGCGCCAGCTCTGCGTGGGGGGAGGTGGAGACCCAGTACTTC

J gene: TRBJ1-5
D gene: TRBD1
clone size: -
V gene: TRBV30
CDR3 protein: CAWSSAPGTGAQPQHF
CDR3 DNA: TGTGCCTGGAGTAGCGCCCCCGGGACAGGGGCTCAGCCCCAGCATTTT

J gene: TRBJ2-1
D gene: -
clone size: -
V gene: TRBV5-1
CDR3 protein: CASSPPTVFSYNEQFF
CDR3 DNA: TGCGCCAGCAGCCCCCCGACTGTCTTCTCCTACAATGAGCAGTTCTTC

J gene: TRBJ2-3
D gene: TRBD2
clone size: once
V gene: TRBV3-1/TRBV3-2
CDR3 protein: CASRPTSRTDTQYF
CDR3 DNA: TGTGCCAGCAGACCGACTAGCCGCACAGATACGCAGTATTTT

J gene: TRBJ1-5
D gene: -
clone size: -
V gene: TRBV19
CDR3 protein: CASSRQVFGGLQPQHF
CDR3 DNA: TGTGCCAGTAGCAGGCAGGTGTTCGGGGGACTTCAGCCCCAGCATTTT